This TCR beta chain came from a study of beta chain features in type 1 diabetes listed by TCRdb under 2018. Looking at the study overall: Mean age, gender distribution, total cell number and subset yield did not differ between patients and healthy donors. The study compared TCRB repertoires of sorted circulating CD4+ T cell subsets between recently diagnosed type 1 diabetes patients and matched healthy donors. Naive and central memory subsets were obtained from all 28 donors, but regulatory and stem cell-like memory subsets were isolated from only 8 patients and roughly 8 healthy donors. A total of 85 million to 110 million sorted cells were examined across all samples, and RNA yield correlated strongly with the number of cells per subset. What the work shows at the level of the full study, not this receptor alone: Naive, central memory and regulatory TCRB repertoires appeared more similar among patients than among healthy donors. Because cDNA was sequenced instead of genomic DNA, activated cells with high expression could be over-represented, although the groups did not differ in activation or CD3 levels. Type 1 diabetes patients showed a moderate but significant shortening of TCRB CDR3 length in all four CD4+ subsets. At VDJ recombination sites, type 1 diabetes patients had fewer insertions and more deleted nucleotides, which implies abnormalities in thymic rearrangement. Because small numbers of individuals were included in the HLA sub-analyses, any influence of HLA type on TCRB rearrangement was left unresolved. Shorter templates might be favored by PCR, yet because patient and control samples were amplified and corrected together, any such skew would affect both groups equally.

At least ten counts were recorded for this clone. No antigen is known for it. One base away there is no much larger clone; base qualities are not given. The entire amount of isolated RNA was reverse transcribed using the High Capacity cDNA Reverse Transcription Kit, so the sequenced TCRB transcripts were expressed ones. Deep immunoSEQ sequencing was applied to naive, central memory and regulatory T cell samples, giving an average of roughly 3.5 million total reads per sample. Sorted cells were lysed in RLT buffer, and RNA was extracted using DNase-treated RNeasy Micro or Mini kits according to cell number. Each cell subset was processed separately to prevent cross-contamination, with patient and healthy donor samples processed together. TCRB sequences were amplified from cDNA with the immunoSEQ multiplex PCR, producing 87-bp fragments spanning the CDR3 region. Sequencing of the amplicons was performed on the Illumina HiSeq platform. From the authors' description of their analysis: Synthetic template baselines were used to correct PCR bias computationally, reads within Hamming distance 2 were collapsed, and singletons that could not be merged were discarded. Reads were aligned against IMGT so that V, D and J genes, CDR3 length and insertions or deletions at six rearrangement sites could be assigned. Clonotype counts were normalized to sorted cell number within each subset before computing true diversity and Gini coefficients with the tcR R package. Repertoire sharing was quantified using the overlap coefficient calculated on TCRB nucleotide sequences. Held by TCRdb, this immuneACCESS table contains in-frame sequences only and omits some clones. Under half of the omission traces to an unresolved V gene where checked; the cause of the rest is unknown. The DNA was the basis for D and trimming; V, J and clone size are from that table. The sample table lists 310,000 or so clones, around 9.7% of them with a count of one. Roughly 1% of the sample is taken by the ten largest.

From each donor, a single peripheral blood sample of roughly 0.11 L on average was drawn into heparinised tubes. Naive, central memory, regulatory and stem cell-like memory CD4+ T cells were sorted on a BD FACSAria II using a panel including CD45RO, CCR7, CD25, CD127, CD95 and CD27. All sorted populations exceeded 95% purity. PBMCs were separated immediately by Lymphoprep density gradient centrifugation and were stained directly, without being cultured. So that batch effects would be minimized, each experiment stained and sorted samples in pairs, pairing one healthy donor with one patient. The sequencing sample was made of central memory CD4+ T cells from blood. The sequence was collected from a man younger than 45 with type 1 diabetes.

The CDR3 protein is CASSRDRDSSFMNTEAFF. In nucleotide form, the sequence is TGTGCCAGCAGCCGAGATCGGGACAGTTCATTCATGAACACTGAAGCTTTCTTT. The rearranged chain carries TRBV14 and TRBJ1-1; 7 of the junction bases match TRBD1. After removal of 4 bases from V and 0 bases from J, the junction retains 14 bases not matched to a gene. The CDR3, from cysteine to phenylalanine, totals 18 residues. Here the CDR3 DNA is all that survives: 54 bases in frame from base 1. CDR1 and CDR2, looked up from the germline V gene, are SGHDN and FVKESK.